Included here is one T cell receptor (beta chain) sequence, with context. In the study's own analysis: Amplification of reference gene primers provided the estimated nucleated cell counts. The protocol was immunoSEQ multiplex PCR, while the TCRdb copy is restricted to in-frame clones and leaves out a portion. The V and J calls and clone size were taken over from that table, and D and trimming were inferred from the DNA. The table shows 70,000 to 100,000 clones, with over 70% occurring only once. This entry comes from a study of blood T cell repertoires in COVID-19. For the study at large: Some COVID-19 samples were acute and others convalescent; all came from the United States, Italy and Spain. T cells, B-cell-depleted T cells, or PBMCs provided the cDNA or gDNA that served as material.

Trimming took 7 bases from V and 6 from J, leaving 9 bases between them. Germline V gene data show CDR1 as KGHDR and CDR2 as SFDVKD. The CDR3 is made up of 11 amino acids. The origin of this receptor is a woman between 45 and 60 years old with acute or convalescent COVID-19. Sequenced: peripheral blood. V is TRBV24-1 and J is TRBJ2-7; tentatively, D is TRBD2 (5 bases). The CDR3 DNA reads TGTGCCACCAGATCTAGCCCCGAGCAGTACTTC. Encoded protein: CATRSSPEQYF.